This T cell receptor beta chain is drawn from a study of blood T cell repertoires in COVID-19. TCRdb's table, derived via immunoSEQ multiplex PCR, lists solely in-frame clones and lacks some. The sample holds approximately 280,000 clones, about 90% seen once. The CDR3 totals 15 residues. The germline V gene encodes CDR1 KGHSH and CDR2 LQKENI. V shed 6 bases, J shed 2 bases, and the junction held 9 bases outside the gene matches. The V and J genes are TRBV18 and TRBJ2-7, with 8 bases fitting TRBD1. The source is a woman aged 25 to 45 who had recovered from COVID-19. The sample taken for sequencing was peripheral blood. The CDR3, as DNA: TGTGCCAGCTCGCCAGACAGGGGCGAAACCTACGAGCAGTACTTC. Its translation is CASSPDRGETYEQYF.